The rows below give T cell receptor beta chains drawn from one sample of a study of blood T cells in healthy people across ages. Via MiXCR, TCRdb re-called the 5' RACE reads, giving one row per CDR3 protein. The sample lists 780,000 or so distinct CDR3 sequences; roughly three fifths were seen once. Sequencing was carried out using blood. These receptors all come from a man aged 40-50 years in good health. The CDR3 runs from the conserved cysteine through the conserved F or W. The D gene is left open where the match is weak. Clone size appears in some rows only: once, few, many, or a class for an expanded clone.

>-|once|TRBV12-3/TRBV12-4|TRBJ1-5
TGTGCCAGCAGTCCTCGCCCGACAAAACGCGGACATCAGCCCCAGCATTTT
CASSPRPTKRGHQPQHF
>-|-|TRBV25-1|TRBJ1-2
TGTGCCAGCAGTGAATTTTCGTCGGGCTACACCTTC
CASSEFSSGYTF
>TRBD2|few|TRBV28|TRBJ2-4
TGTGCCAGCAGTTCGCCGACTAGCGGGAGGACTGAGCAGTACTTC
CASSSPTSGRTEQYF
>-|few|TRBV12-3/TRBV12-4|TRBJ2-1
TGTGCCAGCAGTTTAGGGGTTGGGGGCAGGGGATACAATGAGCAGTTCTTC
CASSLGVGGRGYNEQFF
>-|few|TRBV2|TRBJ1-4
TGTGCCAGCACGCGGGATAATGAAAAACTGTTTTTT
CASTRDNEKLFF
>-|-|TRBV6-5|TRBJ2-5
TGTGCCAGCAGTGACTACAGGGAAGAGACCCAGTACTTC
CASSDYREETQYF
>TRBD2|few|TRBV20-1|TRBJ2-1
TGCAGTGCTAGCGGGGGGGGGGCCTACAATGAGCAGTTCTTC
CSASGGGAYNEQFF
>-|-|TRBV13|TRBJ2-3
TGTGCCAGCAGCTCGATCCCTGGGGGTCCCCTCACAGATACGCAGTATTTT
CASSSIPGGPLTDTQYF
>-|once|TRBV7-3|TRBJ2-5
TGTGCCAGCAGCTTAGGATTGGGTCGCGAGACCCAGTACTTC
CASSLGLGRETQYF
>TRBD1|few|TRBV6-5|TRBJ1-5
TGTGCCAGCAAAAGGGACAGGGATAGCAATCAGCCCCAGCATTTT
CASKRDRDSNQPQHF
>-|-|TRBV29-1|TRBJ2-2
TGCAGCGTTGAAGGTTCCCAGGGTGGGATCGGCACCGGGGAGCTGTTTTTT
CSVEGSQGGIGTGELFF
>-|-|TRBV3-1|TRBJ1-2
TGTGCCAGCAGCCAAGGCCAGCCAAACTATGGCTACACCTTC
CASSQGQPNYGYTF
>-|once|TRBV7-8|TRBJ2-5
TGTGCCAGCAGCTTAGCGGCCAGGGTTCGGTCGGAGACCCAGTACTTC
CASSLAARVRSETQYF
>-|many|TRBV4-2|TRBJ2-7
TGTGCCAGCAGCCAAGGGGACGAGCAGTACTTC
CASSQGDEQYF
>-|-|TRBV10-3|TRBJ1-1
TGTGCCATCAGTTCAAAGGGGAGCACTGAAGCTTTCTTT
CAISSKGSTEAFF
>TRBD1|-|TRBV13|TRBJ1-2
TGTGCCAGCAGCTCCGCCGGGACAGTGGATGATGGCTACACCTTC
CASSSAGTVDDGYTF
>TRBD1|-|TRBV29-1|TRBJ1-5
TGCAGCGTTCGGACAGGGATCGGCAATCAGCCCCAGCATTTT
CSVRTGIGNQPQHF
>-|-|TRBV20-1|TRBJ2-1
TGCAGTGCGAGGGAAGGGCCCGCGGACAATGAGCAGTTCTTC
CSAREGPADNEQFF
>-|-|TRBV7-2|TRBJ1-5
TGTGCCAGCAGCACAATGGGGGGCGCGGGGATAAGTCAGCCCCAGCATTTT
CASSTMGGAGISQPQHF
>-|-|TRBV20-1|TRBJ2-7
TGCAGTGCTAAAGTACTAGTAGTTAACTACGAGCAGTACTTC
CSAKVLVVNYEQYF
>TRBD2|few|TRBV6-1|TRBJ2-3
TGTGCCAGCACCCCGACTAGCGGGAGGGCAGATACGCAGTATTTT
CASTPTSGRADTQYF
>TRBD1|-|TRBV29-1|TRBJ2-7
TGCAGCTCCTCAGACAGGGGCCTCGACGAGCAGTACTTC
CSSSDRGLDEQYF
>TRBD1|few|TRBV4-2|TRBJ2-7
TGTGCCAGCAGCCAGGAGGGACAGGGGACTTCCTACGAGCAGTACTTC
CASSQEGQGTSYEQYF
>-|-|TRBV7-2|TRBJ2-7
TGTGCCAGCAGCCCCCGAAATGTCGTTGTAGACGAGCAGTACTTC
CASSPRNVVVDEQYF
>-|once|TRBV27|TRBJ1-2
TGTGCCACCCGAAAGAACTATGGCTACACCTTC
CATRKNYGYTF
>-|-|TRBV7-2|TRBJ1-5
TGTGCCAGCAGCTCGGGGGATTATAGCAATCAGCCCCAGCATTTT
CASSSGDYSNQPQHF
>-|-|TRBV3-1|TRBJ2-3
TGTGCCAGCAGCAACACAAGGGCAGATACGCAGTATTTT
CASSNTRADTQYF
>TRBD2|once|TRBV6-5|TRBJ2-6
TGTGCCAGCAGTTCCCGGGGGGGGCCTTCAGGGGCCAACGTCCTGACTTTC
CASSSRGGPSGANVLTF
>-|-|TRBV7-3|TRBJ1-1
TGTGCCAGCAGCGCAAGGAGGAACACTGAAGCTTTCTTT
CASSARRNTEAFF
>TRBD2|once|TRBV2|TRBJ2-1
TGTGCCAGCAGGGTGACTAGCGGTCGGAGCTCCTACAATGAGCAGTTCTTC
CASRVTSGRSSYNEQFF
>-|few|TRBV28|TRBJ2-3
TGTGCCAGCCTGCCCGTGAGGGGGAGTAGCGGCACAGATACGCAGTATTTT
CASLPVRGSSGTDTQYF
>-|-|TRBV28|TRBJ2-5
TGTGCCAGCAGTTCCCAACCCGTTCGGGAGACCCAGTACTTC
CASSSQPVRETQYF
>TRBD1|few|TRBV28|TRBJ2-7
TGTGCCAGCAGTTTAGATGGGACAGGAACCTACGAGCAGTACTTC
CASSLDGTGTYEQYF
>TRBD2|-|TRBV7-8|TRBJ2-7
TGTGCCAGCACCTTACGCGGGGGATTATACGAGCAGTACTTC
CASTLRGGLYEQYF
>-|few|TRBV27|TRBJ1-2
TGTGCCAGCAGTATGACAGGTGACCACTATGGCTACACCTTC
CASSMTGDHYGYTF
>-|-|TRBV6-6|TRBJ2-5
TGTGCCAGCAGTTACTCGAACGGATTCGGCGAGACCCAGTACTTC
CASSYSNGFGETQYF
>TRBD2|-|TRBV28|TRBJ2-7
TGTGCCAGCAGTTTTCTGGGGGGGAGGTACGAGCAGTACTTC
CASSFLGGRYEQYF
>-|-|TRBV21-1|TRBJ2-5
TGTGCCAGCAGCAAAGACAGGGACAATGAGCAGTACTTC
CASSKDRDNEQYF
>TRBD2|-|TRBV7-2|TRBJ2-7
TGTGCCAGCAGCCCCAGGGAGCGGGGTGTACGTAATGAGCAGTACTTC
CASSPRERGVRNEQYF
>-|-|TRBV27|TRBJ2-1
TGTGCCAGCAATAAAGGGGGATCGAATGAGCAGTTCTTC
CASNKGGSNEQFF
>-|-|TRBV11-2|TRBJ1-4
TGTGCCAGCAGCTTAGAGTGGGGTGAAAAACTGTTTTTT
CASSLEWGEKLFF
>-|-|TRBV12-3/TRBV12-4|TRBJ2-1
TGTGCCAGCAGTTTGATGGGGGGCTCAGATGAGCAGTTCTTC
CASSLMGGSDEQFF
>-|-|TRBV2|TRBJ1-5
TGTGCCAGCTTCCCGGGCAGGGACCAGCCCCAGCATTTT
CASFPGRDQPQHF
>TRBD2|few|TRBV20-1|TRBJ2-1
TGCAGTGCTAGAAATAGCGGGAGAAATGAGCAGTTCTTC
CSARNSGRNEQFF
>TRBD2|-|TRBV4-2|TRBJ2-5
TGTGCCAGCAGCCAAGGGTCCGGGACTAGCGGGAGGGGAGAGACCCAGTACTTC
CASSQGSGTSGRGETQYF
>-|-|TRBV20-1|TRBJ2-5
TGCAGTGCTATGTCATTGACCCAGTACTTC
CSAMSLTQYF
>TRBD2|-|TRBV18|TRBJ2-5
TGTGCCAGCTCACCCACCCTAGCGGGGTCAGAGACCCAGTACTTC
CASSPTLAGSETQYF
>TRBD1|once|TRBV6-5|TRBJ2-7
TGTGCCAGCAGTGAACCCGGGACAGGTACCTACGAGCAGTACTTC
CASSEPGTGTYEQYF
>-|-|TRBV10-3|TRBJ1-5
TGTGCCATCAGTGAGTCTAGGACGGATAGCAATCAGCCCCAGCATTTT
CAISESRTDSNQPQHF